A single sample gave rise to the 24 T cell receptor beta chains below, sequenced in a study of blood T cell repertoires in COVID-19. Using immunoSEQ multiplex PCR, the repertoire was profiled, and TCRdb retains in-frame clones only, with some absent. The data show some 160,000 clones, 80% to 90% seen once. The source material was peripheral blood. The source of these receptors is a woman aged 70-85 years with COVID-19, enrolled during active disease.

This clone was observed a few times. This sample also contains other DNA sequences that code for the same CDR3. The chain uses TRBV2 and TRBJ2-5; TRBD1 agrees at 7 bases. The CDR3 extends over 14 amino acids. The trim removed 7 bases at V and 1 base at J, leaving 6 bases unmatched. Per the germline V gene, CDR1 is SNHLY and CDR2 is FYNNEI. CDR3 nucleotides: TGTGCCAGCACTAGGACAGGTTTCCAAGAGACCCAGTACTTC. Translation gives CASTRTGFQETQYF.

The chain has TRBV15 and TRBJ2-3; 10 nucleotides align to TRBD1. CDR1 is LNHNV and CDR2 is YYDKDF in the germline V gene (reference sequence). The ends lost 8 bases at V and 3 bases at J; junction bases unmatched: 5. The CDR3 has 14 amino acids. The CDR3 protein is CATRQGAVTDTQYF. In DNA form, the CDR3 reads TGTGCCACCCGACAGGGGGCCGTTACAGATACGCAGTATTTT.

The V call is TRBV21-1, the J call TRBJ2-4; the listed D gene, TRBD1, was not tested against the DNA. TRBV21-1 is termed a pseudogene. This CDR3 contains 17 residues. The CDR3 DNA follows: TGTGCCAGCAGCAAAGGGGGCCACAGCCTAGCCAAAAACATTCAGTACTTC. It is translated as CASSKGGHSLAKNIQYF.

This clone was counted a few times. V is TRBV5-1 and J is TRBJ2-3, with TRBD2 as a possible D gene (7 bases). The CDR3 extends over 15 amino acids. The germline V and J ends were trimmed by 1 base and 4 bases, with 13 bases remaining between them. Germline V gives CDR1 SGHRS, CDR2 YFSETQ. The CDR3 protein is CASSLTWEGADTQYF. CDR3 sequence (DNA): TGCGCCAGCAGCTTGACTTGGGAGGGGGCAGATACGCAGTATTTT. Full variable domain (outside the CDR3, taken from reference TRBV5-1 and TRBJ2-3): KAGVTQTPRYLIKTRGQQVTLSCSPISGHRSVSWYQQTPGQGLQFLFEYFSETQRNKGNFPGRFSGRQFSNSRSEMNVSTLELGDSALYLCASSLTWEGADTQYFGPGTRLTVL.

This clone was detected a few times. This chain joins TRBV6-5 and TRBJ2-3; 8 bases line up with TRBD2. Unmatched junction bases numbered 5, after V lost 7 bases and J lost 2 bases. Looked up from germline, CDR1 is MNHEY and CDR2 is SVGAGI. CDR3 length equals 14 residues. As DNA, the CDR3 is TGTGCCAGCAAAACTAGCGGTGACACAGATACGCAGTATTTT. It encodes CASKTSGDTDTQYF.

This rearrangement joins TRBV3-1 (or the pseudogene TRBV3-2) to TRBJ2-1; D uncertain. CDR1 and CDR2 (germline): LGHDT, YNNKEL (reference sequence). V was trimmed by 0 bases and J by 7 bases, leaving 7 bases between them. This CDR3 contains 13 residues. The CDR3 reads CASSQDPNNEQFF. The CDR3 DNA is TGTGCCAGCAGCCAAGATCCCAATAATGAGCAGTTCTTC.

This clone was detected a few times. The rearrangement uses TRBV5-6 and TRBJ1-1, with 10 positions matching TRBD1. Germline CDR1 is SGHDT and CDR2 is YYEEEE. CDR3 size: 14 residues. Germline trimming cut 3 bases from V and 4 bases from J; bases unmatched to any gene: 3. CDR3 nucleotide sequence: TGTGCCAGCAGCTCTTGGACAGGGGGCACTGAAGCTTTCTTT. Encoded protein: CASSSWTGGTEAFF.

The chain employs TRBV7-2 and TRBJ2-3, with a weak D call TRBD2 (5 bases). The CDR3 contains 15 residues. Trimming shortened V by 2 bases and J by 0 bases, and 9 bases separated the two germline ends. Germline lookup yields CDR1 SGHTA and CDR2 FQGNSA. The CDR3 DNA sequence: TGTGCCAGCAGCTTACTACTAGGAAGCACAGATACGCAGTATTTT. Protein: CASSLLLGSTDTQYF.

V gene TRBV9 combines with J gene TRBJ1-3; possibly TRBD1 for D (6 bases). The length of the CDR3 is 17 residues. Trimming took 0 bases from V and 0 from J, leaving 13 bases between them. CDR1 is SGDLS, CDR2 YYNGEE, per germline. The chain's CDR3 is CASSVVDSMYSGNTIYF. In DNA form, the CDR3 reads TGTGCCAGCAGCGTAGTGGACAGCATGTACTCTGGAAACACCATATATTTT.

The genes are TRBV4-2 and TRBJ2-7; perhaps TRBD2 as D (6 bases). From germline, CDR1 is LGHNA and CDR2 YNFKEQ. The ends were cut back, 2 bases at V and 2 bases at J, with 19 bases in the middle. The CDR3 sequence is 17 residues long. Here the CDR3 DNA reads TGTGCCAGCAGCCAACTTGGGGAAGCGGGTTTTACCTACGAGCAGTACTTC. Protein product: CASSQLGEAGFTYEQYF.

The V gene is TRBV19, the J gene TRBJ1-3, with TRBD1 identical over 8 bases. J gave up 3 bases and V 10 bases, and 8 bases lay outside the gene matches. CDR3 length: 14 amino acids. Looked up from germline, CDR1 is LNHDA and CDR2 is SQIVND (reference sequence). The CDR3 here is CATSQGVDGNTIYF. In nucleotides, the CDR3 is TGTGCCACCTCACAGGGGGTTGATGGAAACACCATATATTTT.

This clone was detected once. The chain recombines TRBV19 with TRBJ1-3; D not certain. Germline assignment: CDR1 LNHDA and CDR2 SQIVND (reference sequence). The CDR3 totals 15 residues. Deletions cut 4 bases from V and 0 bases from J, with 10 bases between. CDR3 in amino acids: CASSTTGDSGNTIYF. CDR3 bases: TGTGCCAGTAGTACGACGGGAGACTCTGGAAACACCATATATTTT.

The chain employs TRBV6-5 and TRBJ1-6, with D hard to call. Between the trimmed V and J ends, which lost 0 bases and 7 bases, there was a span of 13 bases. The CDR3 covers 16 residues. CDR1 MNHEY and CDR2 SVGAGI come from the germline V gene. CDR3 protein: CASSYSTGRRNSPLHF. Here the CDR3 DNA reads TGTGCCAGCAGTTACTCGACGGGAAGGAGGAATTCACCCCTCCACTTT.

This chain uses TRBV5-4 with TRBJ1-2, with D perhaps matching TRBD1 (6 bases). The CDR3 extends over 14 amino acids. The V end lost 4 bases, the J end lost 5 bases, and 15 bases lay between the germline ends. Looked up from germline, CDR1 is SGHNT and CDR2 is YYREEE (reference sequence). CDR3 DNA sequence: TGTGCCAGCAGCCCGGACAGACGTCGTTATGGCTACACCTTC. As protein: CASSPDRRRYGYTF.

This clone turned up a few times. This chain uses TRBV9 with TRBJ1-6; maybe TRBD1 (6 bases). The CDR3 is 15 residues long. Deletions cut 4 bases from V and 4 bases from J, with 12 bases between. Germline assignment: CDR1 SGDLS and CDR2 YYNGEE. In DNA form, the CDR3 reads TGTGCCAGCAGCCCCAGGACAGAGTATAATTCACCCCTCCACTTT. As protein: CASSPRTEYNSPLHF.

This clone was detected only a few times. This chain uses TRBV3-1 (or the pseudogene TRBV3-2) with TRBJ1-5, with a tentative D call TRBD1 (6 bases). V was shortened by 2 bases and J by 10 bases, with 15 bases between the two germline ends. CDR3 length equals 14 residues. Per germline, CDR1 LGHDT and CDR2 YNNKEL (reference sequence). The CDR3 loop reads CASSQPGHGGPQHF. In DNA form, the CDR3 reads TGTGCCAGCAGCCAACCGGGACATGGGGGCCCCCAGCATTTT.

The chain has TRBV9 and TRBJ1-1; D might be TRBD1 (5 bases). The CDR3 runs to 14 residues. V shed 2 bases and J shed 4 bases, with 12 bases lying between them. CDR1 is SGDLS and CDR2 is YYNGEE in the germline V gene. In DNA, the CDR3 is TGTGCCAGCAGCGTCCAGCGGGGGGGCACTGAAGCTTTCTTT. Its translation is CASSVQRGGTEAFF.

V gene TRBV2 combines with J gene TRBJ2-1; possible D gene TRBD2, 6 bases. Germline V CDR1 and CDR2: SNHLY, FYNNEI. The CDR3 spans 12 residues. Trimming cost V 8 bases and J 3 bases, with 8 bases left between them. CDR3 sequence (DNA): TGTGCCAGCGCGGGACTCTACAATGAGCAGTTCTTC. This encodes CASAGLYNEQFF.

This clone was recorded a few times. This chain joins TRBV7-9 and TRBJ2-3; D ambiguous. CDR3 length: 14 residues. The germline V and J ends were trimmed by 5 bases and 0 bases, with 9 bases remaining between them. Germline V CDR1 and CDR2: SEHNR, FQNEAQ (reference sequence). In DNA form, the CDR3 reads TGTGCCAGCAGCCCCTCCCGGAGCACAGATACGCAGTATTTT. Amino acids: CASSPSRSTDTQYF. The complete variable domain, with remaining parts taken from reference TRBV7-9 and TRBJ2-3, reads DTGVSQNPRHKITKRGQNVTFRCDPISEHNRLYWYRQTLGQGPEFLTYFQNEAQLEKSRLLSDRFSAERPKGSFSTLEIQRTEQGDSAMYLCASSPSRSTDTQYFGPGTRLTVL.

The sample holds one count of this clone. J is TRBJ1-4 and V is TRBV18; D is ambiguous. Germline V gene lookup returns CDR1 KGHSH and CDR2 LQKENI. V dropped 2 bases and J dropped 0 bases, with 10 bases sitting between them. This CDR3 has 16 residues. In nucleotides, the CDR3 is TGTGCCAGCTCACCAACATCCCATGCAACTAATGAAAAACTGTTTTTT. Its translation is CASSPTSHATNEKLFF.

The V gene is TRBV5-6, the J gene TRBJ1-1, with 8 bases that match TRBD1. Looked up from germline, CDR1 is SGHDT and CDR2 is YYEEEE. Germline trimming cut 1 base from V and 0 bases from J; bases unmatched to any gene: 5. The CDR3 contains 16 residues. In nucleotides, the CDR3 is TGTGCCAGCAGCTTGTGGGGGACAGGATTGAACACTGAAGCTTTCTTT. This codes for CASSLWGTGLNTEAFF. The variable domain in full, with the rest retrieved from reference TRBV5-6 and TRBJ1-1, is DAGVTQSPTHLIKTRGQQVTLRCSPKSGHDTVSWYQQALGQGPQFIFQYYEEEERQRGNFPDRFSGHQFPNYSSELNVNALLLGDSALYLCASSLWGTGLNTEAFFGQGTRLTVV.

This chain links TRBV5-1 with TRBJ2-1; TRBD1 matches at 8 bases. This CDR3 is 15 amino acids long. After removal of 4 bases from V and 5 bases from J, the junction contained 8 bases not matched to a gene. The germline V gene has CDR1 SGHRS and CDR2 YFSETQ. CDR3 bases: TGCGCCAGCAGCCTCCAGGGGGCTTCCAACAATGAGCAGTTCTTC. It specifies CASSLQGASNNEQFF.

J is TRBJ1-3 and V is TRBV28; no firm D call. CDR3 size: 16 residues. Germline CDR1 and CDR2: MDHEN and SYDVKM. Trimming removed 3 bases from V and 4 bases from J, with 16 bases in between. The CDR3 DNA reads TGTGCCAGCAGTTTTTTTCAGGCTTCCCGGGGAAACACCATATATTTT. Translation gives CASSFFQASRGNTIYF.

V usage is TRBV10-3 and J usage is TRBJ1-2; 7 nucleotides match TRBD1. This CDR3 has 16 amino acids. Germline CDR1 and CDR2: ENHRY and SYGVKD. Trimming at V came to 7 bases and at J to 1 base, leaving 12 bases not matched to a gene. The CDR3 DNA reads TGTGCCATCAAGGGCCAGGGGGTAAAGAGTAACTATGGCTACACCTTC. Translated: CAIKGQGVKSNYGYTF.